This T cell receptor beta chain was recorded in a study of T cell repertoires in cytomegalovirus infection. TCRdb reanalysed the reads using MiXCR and keeps one entry per CDR3 protein. In the table there are hundreds of thousands of distinct CDR3 sequences, approximately 24% of which are singletons. This CDR3 is built from 15 residues. Germline V gene lookup returns CDR1 SQVTM and CDR2 ANQGSEA. J was trimmed by 6 bases and V by 0 bases; bases with no gene match: 8. The source of this sequence is a human donor in good health (CMV status not recorded). Some clones in this sample may be carry-over from other donors' samples. The sequencing input was CD8+ T cells from PBMCs. V usage is TRBV29-1 and J usage is TRBJ2-1, with 7 nucleotides matching TRBD2. DNA for the CDR3: TGCAGCGTTGAAGATACGGGGGGAGCATTCAATGAGCAGTTCTTC. Encoded protein: CSVEDTGGAFNEQFF.